This T cell receptor (beta chain) was sequenced during a study of T cell repertoires in cytomegalovirus infection. As regards this clonotype: No antigen is known for it.

Each CDR3 protein gets one entry after TCRdb re-called the reads with MiXCR. In the table there are approximately 770,000 distinct CDR3 sequences, 29% of which are singletons. J was trimmed by 5 bases and V by 1 base; bases with no gene match: 4. This CDR3 has 14 amino acids. The germline gives CDR1 MGHRA, CDR2 YSYEKL. The rearrangement joins TRBV4-1 to TRBJ2-5; 7 bases are a match to TRBD2. Material: cultured CD8+ T cells from PBMCs, obtained from culture after CMV antigen stimulation. The sequence was obtained from a human donor in good health (CMV status not recorded). Some clones in this sample may be carry-over from other donors' samples. The CDR3 nucleotides read TGCGCCAGCAGCCAAGTGGGGGGGTTGGAGACCCAGTACTTC. Encoded protein: CASSQVGGLETQYF.